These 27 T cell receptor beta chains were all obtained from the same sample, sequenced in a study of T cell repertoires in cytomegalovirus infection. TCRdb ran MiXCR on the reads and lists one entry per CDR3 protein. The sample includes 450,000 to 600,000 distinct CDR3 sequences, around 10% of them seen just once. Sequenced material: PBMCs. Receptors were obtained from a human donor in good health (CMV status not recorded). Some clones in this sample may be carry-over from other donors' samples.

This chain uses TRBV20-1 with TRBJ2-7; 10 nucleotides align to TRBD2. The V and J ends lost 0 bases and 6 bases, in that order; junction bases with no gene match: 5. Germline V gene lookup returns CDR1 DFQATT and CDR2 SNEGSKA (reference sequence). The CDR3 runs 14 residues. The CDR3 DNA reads TGCAGTGCTAGAGATTCTAGCGGGAGCCTCGAGCAGTACTTC. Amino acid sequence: CSARDSSGSLEQYF.

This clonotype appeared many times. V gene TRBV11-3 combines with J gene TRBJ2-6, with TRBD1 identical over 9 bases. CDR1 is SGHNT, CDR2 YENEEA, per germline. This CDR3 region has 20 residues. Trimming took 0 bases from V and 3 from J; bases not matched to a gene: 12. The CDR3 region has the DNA TGTGCCAGCAGCTTAGACCAGCTGGACAGGGGATTCCGTGGGGCCAACGTCCTGACTTTC. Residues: CASSLDQLDRGFRGANVLTF.

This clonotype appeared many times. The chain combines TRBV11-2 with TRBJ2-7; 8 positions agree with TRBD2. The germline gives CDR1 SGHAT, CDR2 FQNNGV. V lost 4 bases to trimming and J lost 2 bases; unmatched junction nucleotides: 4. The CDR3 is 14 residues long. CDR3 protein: CASSSVAGTYEQYF. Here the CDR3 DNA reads TGTGCCAGCAGCTCTGTAGCGGGGACCTACGAGCAGTACTTC.

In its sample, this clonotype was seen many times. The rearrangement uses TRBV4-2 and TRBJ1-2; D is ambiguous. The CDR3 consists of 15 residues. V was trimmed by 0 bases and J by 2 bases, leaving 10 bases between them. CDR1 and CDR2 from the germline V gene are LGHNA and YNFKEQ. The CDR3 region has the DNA TGTGCCAGCAGCCAAGAATCGCGGGAAAACTATGGCTACACCTTC. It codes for CASSQESRENYGYTF.

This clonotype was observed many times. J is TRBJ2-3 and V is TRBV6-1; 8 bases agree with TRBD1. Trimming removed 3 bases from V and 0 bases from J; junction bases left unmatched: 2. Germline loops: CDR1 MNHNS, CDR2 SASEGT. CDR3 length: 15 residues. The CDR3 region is CASSDGTGSTDTQYF. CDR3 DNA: TGTGCCAGCAGTGACGGGACAGGCAGCACAGATACGCAGTATTTT.

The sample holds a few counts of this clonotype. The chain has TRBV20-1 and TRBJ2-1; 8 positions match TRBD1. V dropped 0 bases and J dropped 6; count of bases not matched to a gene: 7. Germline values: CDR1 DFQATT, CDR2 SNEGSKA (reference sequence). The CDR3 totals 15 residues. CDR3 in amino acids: CSAREARQGTNEQFF. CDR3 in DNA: TGCAGTGCTAGAGAGGCGAGACAGGGGACCAATGAGCAGTTCTTC.

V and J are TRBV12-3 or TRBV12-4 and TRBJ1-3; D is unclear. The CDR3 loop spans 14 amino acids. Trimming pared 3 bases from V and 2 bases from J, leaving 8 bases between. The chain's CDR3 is CASSLREPGNTIYF. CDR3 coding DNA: TGTGCCAGCAGTTTGAGGGAGCCTGGAAACACCATATATTTT.

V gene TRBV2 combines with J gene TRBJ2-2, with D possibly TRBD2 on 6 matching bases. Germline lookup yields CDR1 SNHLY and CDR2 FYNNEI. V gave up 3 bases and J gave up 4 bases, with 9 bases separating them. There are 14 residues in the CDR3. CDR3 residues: CASSDLAVTGELFF. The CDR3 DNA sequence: TGTGCCAGCAGTGACTTAGCGGTCACCGGGGAGCTGTTTTTT.

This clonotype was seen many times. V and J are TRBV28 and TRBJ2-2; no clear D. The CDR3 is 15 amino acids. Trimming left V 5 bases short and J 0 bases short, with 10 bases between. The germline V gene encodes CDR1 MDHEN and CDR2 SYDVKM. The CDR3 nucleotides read TGTGCCAGCAGTATGATCGGAGCGAACACCGGGGAGCTGTTTTTT. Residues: CASSMIGANTGELFF. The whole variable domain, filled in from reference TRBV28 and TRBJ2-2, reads DVKVTQSSRYLVKRTGEKVFLECVQDMDHENMFWYRQDPGLGLRLIYFSYDVKMKEKGDIPEGYSVSREKKERFSLILESASTNQTSMYLCASSMIGANTGELFFGEGSRLTVL.

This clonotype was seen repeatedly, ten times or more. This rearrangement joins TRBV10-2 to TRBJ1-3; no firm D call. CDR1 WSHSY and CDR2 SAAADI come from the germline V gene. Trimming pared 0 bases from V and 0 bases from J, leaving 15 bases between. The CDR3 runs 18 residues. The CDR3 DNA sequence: TGCGCCAGCAGTGAGTCGACTCGGCAGAGGTTCTCTGGAAACACCATATATTTT. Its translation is CASSESTRQRFSGNTIYF.

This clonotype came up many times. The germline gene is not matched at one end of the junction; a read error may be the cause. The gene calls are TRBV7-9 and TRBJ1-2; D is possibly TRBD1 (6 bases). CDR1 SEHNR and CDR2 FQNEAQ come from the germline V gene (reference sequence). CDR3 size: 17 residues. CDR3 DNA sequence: TGTGCCAACAGCGGAGGCAGGGGCGCTAGCCCGAACTATGGCTACACCTTC. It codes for CANSGGRGASPNYGYTF.

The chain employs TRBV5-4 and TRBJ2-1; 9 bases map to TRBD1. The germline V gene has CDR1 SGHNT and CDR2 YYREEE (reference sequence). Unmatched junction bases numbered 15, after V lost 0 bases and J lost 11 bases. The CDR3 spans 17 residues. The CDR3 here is CASSLVLTSRDRDKQFF. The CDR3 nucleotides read TGTGCCAGCAGCTTGGTGCTGACGTCCCGGGACAGGGACAAGCAGTTCTTC.

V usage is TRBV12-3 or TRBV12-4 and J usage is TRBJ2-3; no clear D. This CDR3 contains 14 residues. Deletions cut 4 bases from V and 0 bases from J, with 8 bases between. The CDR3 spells CASSSSVSTDTQYF. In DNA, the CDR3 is TGTGCCAGCAGTTCGAGTGTTAGCACAGATACGCAGTATTTT.

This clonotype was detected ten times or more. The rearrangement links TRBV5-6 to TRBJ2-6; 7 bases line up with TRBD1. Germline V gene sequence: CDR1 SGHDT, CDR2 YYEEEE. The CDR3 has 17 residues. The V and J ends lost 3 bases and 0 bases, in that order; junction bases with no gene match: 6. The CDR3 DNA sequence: TGTGCCAGCAGCTGGGACAGTTTCCTCTCTGGGGCCAACGTCCTGACTTTC. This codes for CASSWDSFLSGANVLTF.

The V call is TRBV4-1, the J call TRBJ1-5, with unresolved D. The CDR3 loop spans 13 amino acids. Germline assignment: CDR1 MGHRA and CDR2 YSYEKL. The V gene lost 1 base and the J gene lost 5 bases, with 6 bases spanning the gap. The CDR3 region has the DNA TGCGCCAGCAGCCAAGTTGTTGATCAGCCCCAGCATTTT. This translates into CASSQVVDQPQHF.

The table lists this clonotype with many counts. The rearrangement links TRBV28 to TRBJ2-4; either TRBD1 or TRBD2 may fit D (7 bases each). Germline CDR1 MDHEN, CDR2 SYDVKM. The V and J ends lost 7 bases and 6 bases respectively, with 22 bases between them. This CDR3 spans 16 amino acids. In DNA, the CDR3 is TGTGCCAGCACTCACTCAAAGGGCAGGGGGGGAAACATTCAGTACTTC. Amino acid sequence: CASTHSKGRGGNIQYF. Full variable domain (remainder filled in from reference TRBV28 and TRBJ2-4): DVKVTQSSRYLVKRTGEKVFLECVQDMDHENMFWYRQDPGLGLRLIYFSYDVKMKEKGDIPEGYSVSREKKERFSLILESASTNQTSMYLCASTHSKGRGGNIQYFGAGTRLSVL.

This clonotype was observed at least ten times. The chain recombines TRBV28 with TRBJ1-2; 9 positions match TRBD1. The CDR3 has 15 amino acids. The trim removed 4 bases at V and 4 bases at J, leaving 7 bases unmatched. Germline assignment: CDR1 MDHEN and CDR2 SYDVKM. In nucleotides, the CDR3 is TGTGCCAGCAGTTCCTCGGACAGGGGCCTCTATGGCTACACCTTC. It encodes CASSSSDRGLYGYTF.

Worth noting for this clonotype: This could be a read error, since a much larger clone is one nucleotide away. The CDR3 here is CASSPRVGGPEAFF. CDR3 bases: TGTGCCAGCAGCCCCCGGGTGGGGGGCCCTGAAGCTTTCTTT. The rearrangement links TRBV14 to TRBJ1-1, with D possibly TRBD1 on 6 matching bases. The germline CDR1 and CDR2 sequences are SGHDN and FVKESK. The length of the CDR3 is 14 residues. Trimming took 4 bases from V and 6 from J, leaving 15 bases between them.

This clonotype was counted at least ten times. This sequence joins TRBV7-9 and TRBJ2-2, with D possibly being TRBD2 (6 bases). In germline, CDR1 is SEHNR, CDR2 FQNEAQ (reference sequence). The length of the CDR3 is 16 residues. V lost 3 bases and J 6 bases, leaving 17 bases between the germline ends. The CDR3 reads CASSFLPGLGAGELFF. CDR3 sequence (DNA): TGTGCCAGCAGCTTCCTACCGGGACTTGGTGCCGGGGAGCTGTTTTTT.

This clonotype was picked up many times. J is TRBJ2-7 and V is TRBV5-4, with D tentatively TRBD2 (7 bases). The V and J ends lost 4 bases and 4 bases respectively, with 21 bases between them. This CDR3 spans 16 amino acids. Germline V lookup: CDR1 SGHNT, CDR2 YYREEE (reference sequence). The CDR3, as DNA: TGTGCCAGCAGCCCGGCCGGGGGGCGTTTGGGATACGAGCAGTACTTC. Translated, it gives CASSPAGGRLGYEQYF.

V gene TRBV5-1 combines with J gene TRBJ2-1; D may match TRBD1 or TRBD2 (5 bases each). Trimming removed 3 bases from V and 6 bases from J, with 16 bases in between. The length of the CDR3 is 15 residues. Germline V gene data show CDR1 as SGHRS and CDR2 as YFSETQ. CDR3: CASSSPRDLSNEQFF. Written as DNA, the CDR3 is TGCGCCAGCAGCTCGCCCCGGGACCTAAGCAATGAGCAGTTCTTC.

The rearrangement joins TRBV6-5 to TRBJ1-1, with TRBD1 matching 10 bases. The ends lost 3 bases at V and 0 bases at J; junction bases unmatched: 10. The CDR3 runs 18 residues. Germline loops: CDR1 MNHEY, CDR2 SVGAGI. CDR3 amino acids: CASSYTGTGDFLNTEAFF. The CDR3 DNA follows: TGTGCCAGCAGTTATACCGGGACAGGGGATTTCTTGAACACTGAAGCTTTCTTT.

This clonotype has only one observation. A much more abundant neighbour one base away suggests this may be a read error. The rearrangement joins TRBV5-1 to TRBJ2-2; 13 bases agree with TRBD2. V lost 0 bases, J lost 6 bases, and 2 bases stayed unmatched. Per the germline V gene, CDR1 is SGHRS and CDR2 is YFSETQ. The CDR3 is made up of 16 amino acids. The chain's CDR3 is CASSLGTSGGAGELFF. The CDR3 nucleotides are TGCGCCAGCAGCTTGGGGACTAGCGGGGGCGCCGGGGAGCTGTTTTTT.

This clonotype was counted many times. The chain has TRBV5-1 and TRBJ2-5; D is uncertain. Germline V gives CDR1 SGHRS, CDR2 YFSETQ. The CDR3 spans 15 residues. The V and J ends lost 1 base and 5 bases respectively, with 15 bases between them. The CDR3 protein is CASSLLRGSIETQYF. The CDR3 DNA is TGCGCCAGCAGCTTGTTGCGAGGCTCGATCGAGACCCAGTACTTC.

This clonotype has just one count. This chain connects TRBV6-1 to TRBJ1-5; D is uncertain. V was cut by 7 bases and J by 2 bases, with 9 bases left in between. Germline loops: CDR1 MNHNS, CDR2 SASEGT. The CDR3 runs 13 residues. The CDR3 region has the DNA TGTGCCAGCAATCAGGAGGGCAATCAGCCCCAGCATTTT. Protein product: CASNQEGNQPQHF.

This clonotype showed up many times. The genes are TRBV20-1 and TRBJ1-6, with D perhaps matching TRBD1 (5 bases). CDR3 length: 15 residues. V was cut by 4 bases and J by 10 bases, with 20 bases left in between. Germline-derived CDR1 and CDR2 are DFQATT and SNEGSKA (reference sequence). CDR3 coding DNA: TGCAGTGCTAACCCACAGCAATTGGCAGGGTCACCCCTCCACTTT. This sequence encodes CSANPQQLAGSPLHF.

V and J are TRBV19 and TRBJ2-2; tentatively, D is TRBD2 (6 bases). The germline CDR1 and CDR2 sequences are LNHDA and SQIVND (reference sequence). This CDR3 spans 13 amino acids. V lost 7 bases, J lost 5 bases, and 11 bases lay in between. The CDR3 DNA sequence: TGTGCCAGTATAGCGGATATTACCGGGGAGCTGTTTTTT. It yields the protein CASIADITGELFF.